The 20 T cell receptor beta chains presented below share a single source sample, sequenced in a study of identical twins. A single record per CDR3 protein comes from TCRdb applying MiXCR to the 5' RACE reads. Of a few hundred thousand distinct CDR3 sequences listed, about 8.9% are singletons. These data are also associated with another study on yellow fever vaccine responses in identical twins.

Source material: CD8+ T cells sorted from blood. The source is a woman in her late teens or twenties in good health.

This clonotype was recorded a few times. The genes are TRBV12-3 or TRBV12-4 and TRBJ2-3, with 7 positions matching TRBD2. V lost 4 bases to trimming and J lost 0 bases; unmatched junction nucleotides: 4. This CDR3 has 15 amino acids. The CDR3 loop is CASSSRRGSTDTQYF. CDR3 in DNA: TGTGCCAGCAGTTCGAGGCGGGGGAGCACAGATACGCAGTATTTT.

The CDR3 spells CASSAPLQGYEQYF. In DNA form, the CDR3 reads TGTGCCAGCAGCGCGCCGCTCCAGGGCTACGAGCAGTACTTC. V usage is TRBV6-2 or TRBV6-3 and J usage is TRBJ2-7, with a possible D match to TRBD1 (5 bases). Per the germline V gene, CDR1 is MNHEY and CDR2 is SVGEGT. The length of the CDR3 is 14 residues. V lost 6 bases and J 3 bases, leaving 15 bases between the germline ends.

CDR3 coding DNA: TGTGCCAGCAGTTACTGGACAGGGGGCGGAGTGTACGAGCAGTACTTC. This encodes CASSYWTGGGVYEQYF. The V and J genes are TRBV6-5 and TRBJ2-7, with 11 bases that match TRBD1. CDR3 size: 16 residues. CDR1 and CDR2 from the germline V gene are MNHEY and SVGAGI. The junction had 6 bases not matched to a gene; V was cut back by 1 base and J by 4 bases.

The chain links TRBV6-1 to TRBJ1-1; 10 nucleotides line up with TRBD1. There are 16 residues in the CDR3. In germline, CDR1 is MNHNS, CDR2 SASEGT. Trimming at V came to 2 bases and at J to 4 bases, leaving 7 bases not matched to a gene. CDR3 DNA sequence: TGTGCCAGCAGTGAAATTAGGGACAGGGGAGGCACTGAAGCTTTCTTT. It is translated as CASSEIRDRGGTEAFF.

The chain joins TRBV20-1 to TRBJ2-5; either TRBD1 or TRBD2 may supply D (5 bases each). Trimming shortened V by 1 base and J by 1 base, and 19 bases separated the two germline ends. The germline V gene encodes CDR1 DFQATT and CDR2 SNEGSKA (reference sequence). The CDR3 is made up of 17 amino acids. CDR3 sequence (DNA): TGCAGTGCTAGAGTGGGGTGGCCTAGCAGGGCCCAAGAGACCCAGTACTTC. The encoded protein is CSARVGWPSRAQETQYF.

This clonotype was found a few times. The V and J genes are TRBV28 and TRBJ2-1, with 7 bases that match TRBD2. The CDR3 extends over 15 amino acids. Germline V CDR1 and CDR2: MDHEN, SYDVKM. After removal of 2 bases from V and 3 bases from J, the junction contained 4 bases not matched to a gene. CDR3 loop: CASSLTGGFYNEQFF. CDR3 DNA sequence: TGTGCCAGCAGTTTAACCGGGGGGTTCTACAATGAGCAGTTCTTC. Full variable domain (remainder filled in from reference TRBV28 and TRBJ2-1): DVKVTQSSRYLVKRTGEKVFLECVQDMDHENMFWYRQDPGLGLRLIYFSYDVKMKEKGDIPEGYSVSREKKERFSLILESASTNQTSMYLCASSLTGGFYNEQFFGPGTRLTVL.

This clonotype has more than one count but fewer than ten. The chain is built from TRBV7-9 and TRBJ2-1; D unclear. The CDR3 has 16 residues. Trimming removed 6 bases from V and 0 bases from J, with 15 bases in between. The germline V gene has CDR1 SEHNR and CDR2 FQNEAQ (reference sequence). CDR3 amino acids: CASSRPSDDSYNEQFF. In DNA form, the CDR3 reads TGTGCCAGCAGTCGTCCATCGGACGACTCCTACAATGAGCAGTTCTTC.

The sample holds a few counts of this clonotype. The chain couples TRBV3-1 to TRBJ2-3; perhaps TRBD2 as D (5 bases). Germline values: CDR1 LGHDT, CDR2 YNNKEL (reference sequence). The CDR3 sequence is 15 residues long. The V end lost 4 bases, the J end lost 4 bases, and 15 bases lay between the germline ends. CDR3 coding DNA: TGTGCCAGCAGCCTGAGGACTGGCACCCCAGATACGCAGTATTTT. It translates to CASSLRTGTPDTQYF.

This clonotype was counted ten times or more. The V call is TRBV15, the J call TRBJ2-7; the D gene is possibly TRBD2 (5 bases). Per the germline V gene, CDR1 is LNHNV and CDR2 is YYDKDF (reference sequence). Trimming shortened V by 4 bases and J by 1 base, and 11 bases separated the two germline ends. The CDR3 is 14 amino acids. CDR3 nucleotide sequence: TGTGCCACCAGCACCACCCGGGATTCCTACGAGCAGTACTTC. It specifies CATSTTRDSYEQYF.

The rearrangement links TRBV20-1 to TRBJ2-7; 11 bases match TRBD2. CDR3 length: 17 residues. Losses at the gene ends were 5 bases for V and 2 bases for J; bases not matched to a gene: 14. Looked up from germline, CDR1 is DFQATT and CDR2 is SNEGSKA (reference sequence). DNA of the CDR3: TGCAGTGCTGCCGAACTAGCGGGAGCGCTCCTTACCTACGAGCAGTACTTC. Protein sequence: CSAAELAGALLTYEQYF.

This clonotype was seen only a few times. The chain couples TRBV10-2 to TRBJ2-2; the D gene is possibly TRBD1 (6 bases). The V gene lost 10 bases and the J gene lost 1 base, with 10 bases spanning the gap. This CDR3 spans 13 amino acids. Germline lookup yields CDR1 WSHSY and CDR2 SAAADI. DNA of the CDR3: TGCGCCACCTCACAGGGGAACACCGGGGAGCTGTTTTTT. As protein: CATSQGNTGELFF.

This clonotype was found a few times. The chain is built from TRBV7-9 and TRBJ1-1; 9 nucleotides line up with TRBD1. V was pared by 5 bases and J by 1 base, with 5 bases of the junction left unmatched. The CDR3 spans 15 residues. Germline V lookup: CDR1 SEHNR, CDR2 FQNEAQ (reference sequence). CDR3 coding DNA: TGTGCCAGCAGCGGGACAGGGACCCAGAACACTGAAGCTTTCTTT. This translates into CASSGTGTQNTEAFF. Complete variable domain (other parts from reference TRBV7-9 and TRBJ1-1): DTGVSQNPRHKITKRGQNVTFRCDPISEHNRLYWYRQTLGQGPEFLTYFQNEAQLEKSRLLSDRFSAERPKGSFSTLEIQRTEQGDSAMYLCASSGTGTQNTEAFFGQGTRLTVV.

This clonotype came up a few times. The chain uses TRBV7-2 and TRBJ2-1; D tentatively fits TRBD1 or TRBD2 (6 bases each). Germline-derived CDR1 and CDR2 are SGHTA and FQGNSA. V was shortened by 3 bases and J by 3 bases, with 9 bases between the two germline ends. CDR3 length equals 14 residues. This CDR3 is CASSFGGLYNEQFF. The CDR3 coding sequence is TGTGCCAGCAGCTTTGGGGGGCTCTACAATGAGCAGTTCTTC.

The V call is TRBV7-9, the J call TRBJ1-1, with D maybe TRBD1 (5 bases). Trimming left V 7 bases short and J 5 bases short, with 14 bases between. CDR3 size: 13 residues. CDR1 and CDR2 (germline): SEHNR, FQNEAQ (reference sequence). The CDR3 is CASIPPGGTEAFF. Here the CDR3 DNA reads TGTGCCAGCATACCCCCCGGGGGGACTGAAGCTTTCTTT.

Only a few counts were recorded for this clonotype. This chain connects TRBV20-1 to TRBJ1-2, with TRBD1 matching 7 bases. J lost 8 bases, V lost 0 bases, and 12 bases had no gene match. There are 15 residues in the CDR3. Germline CDR1 DFQATT, CDR2 SNEGSKA (reference sequence). The CDR3: CSARDVGQLTEGYTF. CDR3 coding DNA: TGCAGTGCTAGAGATGTGGGACAGCTTACGGAGGGCTACACCTTC.

The rearrangement joins TRBV6-2 or TRBV6-3 to TRBJ1-1, with D unresolved. Germline V gene lookup returns CDR1 MNHEY and CDR2 SVGEGT. Trimming took 6 bases from V and 3 from J, leaving 20 bases between them. The CDR3 runs 16 residues. The CDR3 protein is CASSTMDASMDTEAFF. The CDR3 DNA follows: TGTGCCAGCAGCACAATGGACGCCAGCATGGACACTGAAGCTTTCTTT.

The V gene is TRBV10-3, the J gene TRBJ2-2; the D is unclear. The germline CDR1 and CDR2 sequences are ENHRY and SYGVKD. V gave up 10 bases and J gave up 2 bases, with 8 bases separating them. This CDR3 spans 12 amino acids. The CDR3 DNA sequence: TGTGCCACAACCCCCAACACCGGGGAGCTGTTTTTT. The encoded protein is CATTPNTGELFF.

This clonotype was counted at least ten times. J is TRBJ1-2 and V is TRBV4-3, with 8 nucleotides matching TRBD1. V trimming: 3 bases; J trimming: 5 bases; junction bases outside the gene matches: 5. CDR3 size: 14 residues. Germline lookup yields CDR1 LGHNA and CDR2 YSLEER. The CDR3 DNA reads TGCGCCAGCAGCCAGGACAGGGTTGGGTATGGCTACACCTTC. It codes for CASSQDRVGYGYTF.

This clonotype has at least ten counts. The chain carries TRBV12-3 or TRBV12-4 and TRBJ2-4, with D hard to call. The CDR3 consists of 15 residues. Trimming pared 3 bases from V and 0 bases from J, leaving 9 bases between. The CDR3 DNA follows: TGTGCCAGCAGTTTTTATACCGGAGCCAAAAACATTCAGTACTTC. This sequence encodes CASSFYTGAKNIQYF.

The chain recombines TRBV2 with TRBJ2-6; D is unresolved. The CDR3 is 16 residues long. The germline CDR1 and CDR2 sequences are SNHLY and FYNNEI. The V and J ends lost 7 bases and 0 bases respectively, with 13 bases between them. This CDR3 reads CASIGTVNSGANVLTF. The CDR3 nucleotides read TGTGCCAGCATCGGAACAGTGAACTCTGGGGCCAACGTCCTGACTTTC.